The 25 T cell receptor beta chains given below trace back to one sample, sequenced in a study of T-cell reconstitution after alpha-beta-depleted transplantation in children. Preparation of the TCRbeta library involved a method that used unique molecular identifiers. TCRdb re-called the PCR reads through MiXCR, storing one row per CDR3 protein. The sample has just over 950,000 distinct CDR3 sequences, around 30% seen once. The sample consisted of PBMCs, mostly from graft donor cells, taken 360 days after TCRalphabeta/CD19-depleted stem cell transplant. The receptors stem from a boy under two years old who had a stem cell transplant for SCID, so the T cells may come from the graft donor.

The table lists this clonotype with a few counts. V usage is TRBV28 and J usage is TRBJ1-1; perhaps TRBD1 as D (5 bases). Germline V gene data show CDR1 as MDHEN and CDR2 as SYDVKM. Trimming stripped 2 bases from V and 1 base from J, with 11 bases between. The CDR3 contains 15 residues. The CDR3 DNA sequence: TGTGCCAGCAGTTTAGTTCTCGGACAGAACACTGAAGCTTTCTTT. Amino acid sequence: CASSLVLGQNTEAFF.

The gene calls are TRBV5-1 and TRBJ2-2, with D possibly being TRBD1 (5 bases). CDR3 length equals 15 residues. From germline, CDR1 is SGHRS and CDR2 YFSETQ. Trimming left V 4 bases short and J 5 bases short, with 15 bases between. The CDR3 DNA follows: TGCGCCAGCAGCCCGACAGAGGCCGGGACCGGGGAGCTGTTTTTT. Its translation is CASSPTEAGTGELFF.

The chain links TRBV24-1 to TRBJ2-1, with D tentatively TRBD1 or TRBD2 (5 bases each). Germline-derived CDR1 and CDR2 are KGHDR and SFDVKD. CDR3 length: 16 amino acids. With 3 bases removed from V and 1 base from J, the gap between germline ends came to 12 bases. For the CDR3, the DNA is TGTGCCACCAGTGATGCCACAGGACTTTCCTACAATGAGCAGTTCTTC. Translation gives CATSDATGLSYNEQFF.

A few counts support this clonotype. CDR3 region: CASSRGAIQAFF. CDR3 sequence (DNA): TGTGCCAGCAGCCGAGGGGCTATTCAAGCTTTCTTT. The V and J genes are TRBV28 and TRBJ1-1, with D possibly being TRBD1 (5 bases). Germline CDR1 reads MDHEN; CDR2 reads SYDVKM. The V end was cut by 6 bases, the J end by 9 bases, with 14 bases between. The CDR3 consists of 12 residues.

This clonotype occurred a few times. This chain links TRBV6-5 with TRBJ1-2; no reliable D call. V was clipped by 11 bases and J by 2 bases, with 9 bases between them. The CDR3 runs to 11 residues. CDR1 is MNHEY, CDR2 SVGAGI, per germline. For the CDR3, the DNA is TGTGCCGAAGGATCCAACTATGGCTACACCTTC. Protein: CAEGSNYGYTF.

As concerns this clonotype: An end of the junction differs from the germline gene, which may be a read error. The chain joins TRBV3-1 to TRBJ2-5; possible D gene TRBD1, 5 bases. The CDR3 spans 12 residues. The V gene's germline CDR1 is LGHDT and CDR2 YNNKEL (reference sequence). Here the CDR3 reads CASSQEWGVRDF. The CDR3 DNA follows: TGTGCCAGCAGCCAAGAATGGGGCGTGCGTGACTTC.

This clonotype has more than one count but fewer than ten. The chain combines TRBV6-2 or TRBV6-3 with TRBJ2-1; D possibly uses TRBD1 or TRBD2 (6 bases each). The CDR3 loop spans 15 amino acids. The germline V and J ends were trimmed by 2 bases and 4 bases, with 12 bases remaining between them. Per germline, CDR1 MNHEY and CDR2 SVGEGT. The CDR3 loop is CASSYRGVGYNEQFF. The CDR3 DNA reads TGTGCCAGCAGTTACAGGGGGGTTGGGTACAATGAGCAGTTCTTC.

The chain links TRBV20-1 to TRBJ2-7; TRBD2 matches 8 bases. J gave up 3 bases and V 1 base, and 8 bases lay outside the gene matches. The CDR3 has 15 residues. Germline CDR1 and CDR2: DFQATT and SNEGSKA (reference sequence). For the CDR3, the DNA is TGCAGTGCTAGAGTCGGTAGCGGGGCGCGCTACGAGCAGTACTTC. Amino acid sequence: CSARVGSGARYEQYF.

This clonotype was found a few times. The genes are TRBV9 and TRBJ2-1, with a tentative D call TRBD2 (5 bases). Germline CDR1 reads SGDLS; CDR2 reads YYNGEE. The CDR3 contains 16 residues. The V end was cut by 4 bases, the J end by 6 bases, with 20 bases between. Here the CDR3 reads CASSPIDQGRVNEQFF. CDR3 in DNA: TGTGCCAGCAGCCCGATTGATCAAGGGCGGGTCAATGAGCAGTTCTTC.

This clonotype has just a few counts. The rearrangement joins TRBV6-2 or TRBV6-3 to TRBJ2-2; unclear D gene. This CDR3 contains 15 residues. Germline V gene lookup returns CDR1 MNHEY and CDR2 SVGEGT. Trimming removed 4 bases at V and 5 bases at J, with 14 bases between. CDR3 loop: CASSSTRLGTGELFF. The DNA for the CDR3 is TGTGCCAGCAGTTCGACACGCTTGGGGACCGGGGAGCTGTTTTTT.

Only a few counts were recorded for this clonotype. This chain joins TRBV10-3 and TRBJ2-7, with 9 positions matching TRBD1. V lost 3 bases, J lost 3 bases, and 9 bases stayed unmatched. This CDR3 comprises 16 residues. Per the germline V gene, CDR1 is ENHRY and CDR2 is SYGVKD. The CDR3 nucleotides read TGTGCCATCAGTGATAGCCGGACAGGGGTAGGCTACGAGCAGTACTTC. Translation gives CAISDSRTGVGYEQYF.

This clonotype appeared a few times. CDR3 loop: CASRPGLTYGTEAFF. DNA of the CDR3: TGTGCCAGCAGGCCCGGGCTAACATACGGCACTGAAGCTTTCTTT. The chain uses TRBV6-1 and TRBJ1-1; D ambiguous. The germline gives CDR1 MNHNS, CDR2 SASEGT. The CDR3 extends over 15 amino acids. With 6 bases removed from V and 4 bases from J, the gap between germline ends came to 18 bases.

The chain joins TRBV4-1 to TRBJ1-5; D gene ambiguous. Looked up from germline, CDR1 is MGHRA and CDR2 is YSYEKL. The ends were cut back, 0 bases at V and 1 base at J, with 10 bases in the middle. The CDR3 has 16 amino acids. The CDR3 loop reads CASSQDWPASNQPQHF. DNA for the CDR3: TGCGCCAGCAGCCAAGATTGGCCAGCAAGCAATCAGCCCCAGCATTTT.

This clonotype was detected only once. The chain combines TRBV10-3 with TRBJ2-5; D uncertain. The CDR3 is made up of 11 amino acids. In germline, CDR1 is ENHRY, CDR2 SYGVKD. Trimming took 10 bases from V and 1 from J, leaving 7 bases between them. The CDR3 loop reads CATRLQETQYF. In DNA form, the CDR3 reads TGTGCCACCCGACTCCAAGAGACCCAGTACTTC.

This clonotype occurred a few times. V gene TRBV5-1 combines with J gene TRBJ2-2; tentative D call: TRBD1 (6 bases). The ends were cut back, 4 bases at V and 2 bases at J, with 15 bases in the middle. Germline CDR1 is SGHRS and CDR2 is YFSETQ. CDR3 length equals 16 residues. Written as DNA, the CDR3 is TGCGCCAGCAGCACCGGGGACACCTCTAACACCGGGGAGCTGTTTTTT. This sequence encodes CASSTGDTSNTGELFF. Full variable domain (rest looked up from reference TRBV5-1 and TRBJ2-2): KAGVTQTPRYLIKTRGQQVTLSCSPISGHRSVSWYQQTPGQGLQFLFEYFSETQRNKGNFPGRFSGRQFSNSRSEMNVSTLELGDSALYLCASSTGDTSNTGELFFGEGSRLTVL.

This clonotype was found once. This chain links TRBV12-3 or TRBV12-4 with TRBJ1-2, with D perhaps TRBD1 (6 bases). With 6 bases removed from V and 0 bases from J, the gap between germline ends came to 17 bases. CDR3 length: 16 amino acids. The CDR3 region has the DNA TGTGCCAGCAGACCTCCTGGACAGAGAGCTAACTATGGCTACACCTTC. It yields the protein CASRPPGQRANYGYTF.

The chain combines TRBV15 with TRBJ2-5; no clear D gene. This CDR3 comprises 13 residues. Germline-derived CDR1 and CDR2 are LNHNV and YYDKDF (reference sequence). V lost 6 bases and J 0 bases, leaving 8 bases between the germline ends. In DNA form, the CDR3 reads TGTGCCACCAGGCTGGGCTACCAAGAGACCCAGTACTTC. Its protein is CATRLGYQETQYF.

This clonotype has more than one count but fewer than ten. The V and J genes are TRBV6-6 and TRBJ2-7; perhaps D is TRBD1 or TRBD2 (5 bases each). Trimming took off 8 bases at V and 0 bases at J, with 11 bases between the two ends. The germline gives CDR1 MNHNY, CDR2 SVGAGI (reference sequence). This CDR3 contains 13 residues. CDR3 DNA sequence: TGTGCCAGCGGGTCAGGGAGCTCCTACGAGCAGTACTTC. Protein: CASGSGSSYEQYF.

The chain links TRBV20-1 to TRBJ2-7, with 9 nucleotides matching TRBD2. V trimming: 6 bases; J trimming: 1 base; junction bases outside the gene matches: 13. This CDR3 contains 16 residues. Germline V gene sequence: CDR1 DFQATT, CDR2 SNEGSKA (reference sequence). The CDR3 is CSAPHRGSGGSYEQYF. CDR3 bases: TGCAGTGCCCCTCATCGGGGTAGCGGGGGTTCCTACGAGCAGTACTTC.

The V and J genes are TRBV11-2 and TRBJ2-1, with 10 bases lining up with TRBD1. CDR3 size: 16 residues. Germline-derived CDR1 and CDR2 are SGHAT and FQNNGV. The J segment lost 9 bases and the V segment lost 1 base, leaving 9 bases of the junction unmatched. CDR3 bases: TGTGCCAGCAGCTTAGTAGGGACAGGGGTCCTAGTTGAGCAGTTCTTC. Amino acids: CASSLVGTGVLVEQFF.

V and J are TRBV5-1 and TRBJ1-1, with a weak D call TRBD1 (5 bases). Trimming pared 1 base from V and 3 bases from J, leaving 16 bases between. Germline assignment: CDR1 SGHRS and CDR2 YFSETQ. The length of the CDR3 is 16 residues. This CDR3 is CASSLFGDGGDTEAFF. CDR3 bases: TGCGCCAGCAGCTTGTTCGGAGACGGGGGGGACACTGAAGCTTTCTTT.

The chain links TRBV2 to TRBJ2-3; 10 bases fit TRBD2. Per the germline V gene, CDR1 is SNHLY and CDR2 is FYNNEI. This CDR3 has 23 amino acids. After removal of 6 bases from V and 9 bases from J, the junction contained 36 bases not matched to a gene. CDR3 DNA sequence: TGTGCCAGCAGAGACAGCGGGGGGGCCTTCAGCGTGATTGATGACACTAATTTAATCACGCAGTATTTT. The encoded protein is CASRDSGGAFSVIDDTNLITQYF.

In nucleotides, the CDR3 is TGTGCCAGCAGTACTAAATTGTACCATCTCCATCGCGAGGCCAACGTCCTGACTTTC. This encodes CASSTKLYHLHREANVLTF. This rearrangement joins TRBV21-1 to TRBJ2-6. TRBV21-1 is an annotated pseudogene. The length of the CDR3 is 19 residues.

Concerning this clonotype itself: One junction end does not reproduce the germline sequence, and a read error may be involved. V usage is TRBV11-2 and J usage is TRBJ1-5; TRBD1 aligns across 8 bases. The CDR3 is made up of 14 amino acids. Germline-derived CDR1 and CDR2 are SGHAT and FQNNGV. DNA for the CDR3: TGTGCCAGCAGCGTAGACAGGGGTGAGCAGCCCCAGCATTTT. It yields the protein CASSVDRGEQPQHF.

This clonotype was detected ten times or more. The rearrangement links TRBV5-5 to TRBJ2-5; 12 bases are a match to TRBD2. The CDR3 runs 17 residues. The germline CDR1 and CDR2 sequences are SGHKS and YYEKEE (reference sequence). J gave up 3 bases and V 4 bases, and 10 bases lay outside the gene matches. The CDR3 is CASSTERLAGEKETQYF. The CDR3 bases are TGTGCCAGCAGCACCGAAAGACTAGCGGGGGAAAAAGAGACCCAGTACTTC.